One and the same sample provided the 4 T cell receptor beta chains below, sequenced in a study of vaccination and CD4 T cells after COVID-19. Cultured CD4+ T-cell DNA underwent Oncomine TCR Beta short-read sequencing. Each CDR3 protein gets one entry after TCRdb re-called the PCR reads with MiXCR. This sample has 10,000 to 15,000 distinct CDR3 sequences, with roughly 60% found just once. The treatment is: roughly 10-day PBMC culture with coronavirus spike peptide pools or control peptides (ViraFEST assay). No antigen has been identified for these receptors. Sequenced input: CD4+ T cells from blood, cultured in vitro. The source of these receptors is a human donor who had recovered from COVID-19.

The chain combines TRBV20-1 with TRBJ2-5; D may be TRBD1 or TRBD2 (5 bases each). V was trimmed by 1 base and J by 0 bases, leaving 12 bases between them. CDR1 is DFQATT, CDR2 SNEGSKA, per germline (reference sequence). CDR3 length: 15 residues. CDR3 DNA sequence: TGCAGTGCTAGAGCTCCAGAGGGGTACCAAGAGACCCAGTACTTC. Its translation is CSARAPEGYQETQYF.

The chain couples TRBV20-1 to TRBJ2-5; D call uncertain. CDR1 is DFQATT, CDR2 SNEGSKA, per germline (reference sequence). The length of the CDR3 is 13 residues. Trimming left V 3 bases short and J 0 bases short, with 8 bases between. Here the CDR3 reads CSASGINQETQYF. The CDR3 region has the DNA TGCAGTGCTAGTGGGATAAACCAAGAGACCCAGTACTTC.

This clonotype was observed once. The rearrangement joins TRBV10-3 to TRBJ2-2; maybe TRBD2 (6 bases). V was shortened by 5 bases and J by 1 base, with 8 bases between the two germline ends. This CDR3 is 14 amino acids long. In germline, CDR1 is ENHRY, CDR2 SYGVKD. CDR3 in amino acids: CAISSSGNTGELFF. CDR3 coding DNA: TGTGCCATCAGTAGTAGCGGGAACACCGGGGAGCTGTTTTTT.

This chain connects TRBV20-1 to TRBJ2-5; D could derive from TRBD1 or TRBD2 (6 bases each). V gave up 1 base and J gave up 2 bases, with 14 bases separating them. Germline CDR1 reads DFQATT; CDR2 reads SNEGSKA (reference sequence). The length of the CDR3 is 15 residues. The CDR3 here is CSARVLTRGQETQYF. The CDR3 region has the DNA TGCAGTGCTAGAGTATTGACTAGGGGGCAAGAGACCCAGTACTTC.